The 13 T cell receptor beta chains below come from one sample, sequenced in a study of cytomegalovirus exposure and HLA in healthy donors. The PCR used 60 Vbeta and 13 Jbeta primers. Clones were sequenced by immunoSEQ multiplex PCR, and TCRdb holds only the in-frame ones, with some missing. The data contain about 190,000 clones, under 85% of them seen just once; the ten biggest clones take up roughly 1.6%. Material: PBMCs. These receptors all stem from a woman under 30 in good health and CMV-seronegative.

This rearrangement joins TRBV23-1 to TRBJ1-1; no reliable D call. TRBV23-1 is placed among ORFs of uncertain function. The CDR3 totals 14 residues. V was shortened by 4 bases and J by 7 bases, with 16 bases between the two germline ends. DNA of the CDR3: TGCGCCAGCAGTCCCCCCGACAAAACTGTTGAAGCTTTCTTT. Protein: CASSPPDKTVEAFF.

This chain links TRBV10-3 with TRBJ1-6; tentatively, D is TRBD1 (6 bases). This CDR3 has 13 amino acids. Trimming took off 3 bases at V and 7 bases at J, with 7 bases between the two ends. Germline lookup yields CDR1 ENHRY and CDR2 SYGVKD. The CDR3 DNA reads TGTGCCATCAGTGAAGGGACAAATTCACCCCTCCACTTT. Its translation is CAISEGTNSPLHF.

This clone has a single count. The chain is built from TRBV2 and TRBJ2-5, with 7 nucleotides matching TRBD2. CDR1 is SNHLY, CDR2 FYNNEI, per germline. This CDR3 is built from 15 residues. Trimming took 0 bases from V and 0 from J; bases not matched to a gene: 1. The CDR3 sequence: CASSEAGGYQETQYF. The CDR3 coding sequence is TGTGCCAGCAGTGAAGCGGGGGGGTACCAAGAGACCCAGTACTTC. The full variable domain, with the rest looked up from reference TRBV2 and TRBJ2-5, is EPEVTQTPSHQVTQMGQEVILRCVPISNHLYFYWYRQILGQKVEFLVSFYNNEISEKSEIFDDQFSVERPDGSNFTLKIRSTKLEDSAMYFCASSEAGGYQETQYFGPGTRLLVL.

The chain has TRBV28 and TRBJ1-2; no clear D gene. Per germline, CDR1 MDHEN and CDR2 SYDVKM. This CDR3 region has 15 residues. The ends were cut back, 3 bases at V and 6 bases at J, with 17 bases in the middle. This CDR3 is CASSFVEGYGNGYTF. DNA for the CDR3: TGTGCCAGCAGTTTTGTAGAGGGCTATGGAAATGGCTACACCTTC.

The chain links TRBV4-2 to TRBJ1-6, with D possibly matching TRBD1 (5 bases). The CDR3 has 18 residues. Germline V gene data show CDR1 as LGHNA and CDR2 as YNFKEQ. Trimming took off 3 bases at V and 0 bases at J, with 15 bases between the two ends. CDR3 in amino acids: CASSQMTVKDSYNSPLHF. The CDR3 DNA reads TGTGCCAGCAGCCAGATGACAGTTAAGGACTCCTATAATTCACCCCTCCACTTT.

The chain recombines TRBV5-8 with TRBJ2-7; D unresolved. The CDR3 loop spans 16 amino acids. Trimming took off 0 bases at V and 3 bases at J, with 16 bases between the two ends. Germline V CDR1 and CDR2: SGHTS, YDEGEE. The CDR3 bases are TGTGCCAGCAGCTTGGCCCTAAGCCAGGCAGACTACGAGCAGTACTTC. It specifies CASSLALSQADYEQYF.

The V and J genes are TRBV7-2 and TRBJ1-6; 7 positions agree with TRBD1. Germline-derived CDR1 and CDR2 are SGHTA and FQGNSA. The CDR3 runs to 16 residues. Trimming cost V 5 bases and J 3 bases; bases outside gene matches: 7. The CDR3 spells CASSGVGGVYNSPLHF. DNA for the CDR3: TGTGCCAGCAGCGGCGTAGGGGGCGTCTATAATTCACCCCTCCACTTT.

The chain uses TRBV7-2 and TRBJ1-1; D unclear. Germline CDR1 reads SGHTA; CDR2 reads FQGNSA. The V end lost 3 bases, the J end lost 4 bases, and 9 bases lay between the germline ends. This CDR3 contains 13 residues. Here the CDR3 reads CASSFGRVTEAFF. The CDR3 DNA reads TGTGCCAGCAGCTTCGGGAGGGTCACTGAAGCTTTCTTT.

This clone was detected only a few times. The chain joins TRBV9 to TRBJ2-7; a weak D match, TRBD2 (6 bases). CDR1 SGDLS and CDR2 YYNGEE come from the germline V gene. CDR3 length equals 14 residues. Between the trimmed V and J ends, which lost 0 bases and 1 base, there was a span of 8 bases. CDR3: CASSVGRVSYEQYF. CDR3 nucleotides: TGTGCCAGCAGCGTAGGGAGGGTATCCTACGAGCAGTACTTC.

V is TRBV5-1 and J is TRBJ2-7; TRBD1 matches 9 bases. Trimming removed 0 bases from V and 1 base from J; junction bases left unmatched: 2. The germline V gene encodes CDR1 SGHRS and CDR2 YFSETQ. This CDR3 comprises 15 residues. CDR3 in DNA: TGCGCCAGCAGCTTGGAGGGACAGGGTTCCTACGAGCAGTACTTC. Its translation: CASSLEGQGSYEQYF. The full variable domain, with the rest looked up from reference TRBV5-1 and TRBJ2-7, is KAGVTQTPRYLIKTRGQQVTLSCSPISGHRSVSWYQQTPGQGLQFLFEYFSETQRNKGNFPGRFSGRQFSNSRSEMNVSTLELGDSALYLCASSLEGQGSYEQYFGPGTRLTVT.

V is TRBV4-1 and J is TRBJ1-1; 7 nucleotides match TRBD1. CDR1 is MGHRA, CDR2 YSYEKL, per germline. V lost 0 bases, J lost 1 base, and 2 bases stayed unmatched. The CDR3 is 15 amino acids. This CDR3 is CASSQDPGGNTEAFF. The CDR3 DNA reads TGCGCCAGCAGCCAAGACCCAGGGGGGAACACTGAAGCTTTCTTT.

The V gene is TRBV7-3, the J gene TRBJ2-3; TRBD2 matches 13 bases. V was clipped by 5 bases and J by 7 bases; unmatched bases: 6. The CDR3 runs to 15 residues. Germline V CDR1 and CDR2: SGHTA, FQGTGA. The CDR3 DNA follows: TGTGCCAGCAGCCCAGGGACTAGCGGGGCCTATACGCAGTATTTT. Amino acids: CASSPGTSGAYTQYF.

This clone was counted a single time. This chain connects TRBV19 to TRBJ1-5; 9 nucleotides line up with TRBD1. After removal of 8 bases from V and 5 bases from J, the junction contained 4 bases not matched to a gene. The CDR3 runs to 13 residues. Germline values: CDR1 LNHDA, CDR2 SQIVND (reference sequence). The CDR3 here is CASSRDRDQPQHF. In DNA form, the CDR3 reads TGTGCCAGTTCCCGGGACAGGGATCAGCCCCAGCATTTT.